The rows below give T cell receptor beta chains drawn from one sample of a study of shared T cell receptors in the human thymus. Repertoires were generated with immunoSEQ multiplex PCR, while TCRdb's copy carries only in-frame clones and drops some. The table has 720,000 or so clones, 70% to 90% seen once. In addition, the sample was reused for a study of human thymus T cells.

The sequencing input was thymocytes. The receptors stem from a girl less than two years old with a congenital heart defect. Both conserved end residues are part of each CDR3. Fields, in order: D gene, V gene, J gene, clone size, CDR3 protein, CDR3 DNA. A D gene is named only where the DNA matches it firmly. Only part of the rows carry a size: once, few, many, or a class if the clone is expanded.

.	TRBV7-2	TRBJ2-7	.	CASSFQPGSDEQYF	TGTGCCAGCAGCTTTCAACCGGGGTCCGACGAGCAGTACTTC
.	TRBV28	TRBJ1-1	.	CASSSHTGWDTEAFF	TGTGCCAGCAGTTCACATACAGGGTGGGACACTGAAGCTTTCTTT
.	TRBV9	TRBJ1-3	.	CARIPGVSGNTIYF	TGTGCCAGAATCCCAGGGGTCTCTGGAAACACCATATATTTT
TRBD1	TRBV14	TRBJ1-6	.	CASSQEGGRAGGTSANLSPLHF	TGTGCCAGCAGCCAAGAAGGAGGTAGGGCAGGGGGGACCTCCGCCAATTTGTCACCCCTCCACTTT
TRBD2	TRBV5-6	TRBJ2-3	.	CASSLGGGPRLSTDTQYF	TGTGCCAGCAGCTTAGGCGGGGGGCCGAGGTTAAGCACAGATACGCAGTATTTT
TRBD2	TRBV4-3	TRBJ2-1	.	CASSPSLAGGRKMKQFF	TGCGCCAGCAGCCCCTCCCTAGCGGGGGGCAGAAAAATGAAGCAGTTCTTC
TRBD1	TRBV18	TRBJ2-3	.	CASSLRCRGLGTDTQYF	TGTGCCAGCTCACTAAGATGTAGGGGGCTCGGCACAGATACGCAGTATTTT
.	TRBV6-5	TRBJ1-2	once	CASSYQAAYGYTF	TGTGCCAGCAGTTACCAGGCAGCCTATGGCTACACCTTC
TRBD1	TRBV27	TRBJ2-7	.	CASSLSQDRDGTPYEQYF	TGTGCCAGCAGTTTATCGCAAGACAGGGACGGGACCCCCTACGAGCAGTACTTC
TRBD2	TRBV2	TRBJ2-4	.	CALKRDLAKNIQYF	TGTGCCTTAAAGCGGGACCTAGCCAAAAACATTCAGTACTTC
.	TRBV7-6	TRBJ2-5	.	CASSSAWGPGETQYF	TGTGCCAGCAGCTCCGCGTGGGGGCCGGGGGAGACCCAGTACTTC
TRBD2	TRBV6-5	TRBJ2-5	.	CASSYSNRGDQETQYF	TGTGCCAGCAGTTACTCGAACCGGGGGGACCAAGAGACCCAGTACTTC
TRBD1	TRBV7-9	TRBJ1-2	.	CASSGPRDRRPHYDYGYTF	TGTGCCAGCAGCGGACCTCGGGACAGAAGACCGCACTACGATTATGGCTACACCTTC
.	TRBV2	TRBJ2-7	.	CASSGYSDREVKRLRDEQYF	TGTGCCAGCAGTGGCTACTCAGACAGGGAGGTTAAACGACTACGGGACGAGCAGTACTTC
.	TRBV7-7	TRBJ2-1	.	CASSLDWTGDFRSSYNEQFF	TGTGCCAGCAGCTTAGATTGGACTGGCGACTTCCGAAGCTCCTACAATGAGCAGTTCTTC
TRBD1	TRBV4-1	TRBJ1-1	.	CASSRRTGFGGAEAFF	TGCGCCAGCAGCCGAAGGACAGGGTTTGGTGGGGCTGAAGCTTTCTTT
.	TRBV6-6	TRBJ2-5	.	CASSYSRGGETQYF	TGTGCCAGCAGTTACTCGAGAGGGGGAGAGACCCAGTACTTC
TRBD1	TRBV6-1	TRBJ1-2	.	CASSAPDRGNGYTF	TGTGCCAGCAGTGCCCCCGACAGGGGTAATGGCTACACCTTC
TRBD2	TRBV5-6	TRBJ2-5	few	CASSNERGGYQETQYF	TGTGCCAGCAGCAACGAGCGGGGGGGGTACCAAGAGACCCAGTACTTC
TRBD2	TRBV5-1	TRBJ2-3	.	CASSSYLLAGIHLNIDTQYF	TGCGCCAGCAGCTCCTATCTACTAGCGGGGATACACCTAAACATAGATACGCAGTATTTT
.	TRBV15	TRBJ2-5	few	CATRLGLYQETQYF	TGTGCCACCAGACTGGGACTGTACCAAGAGACCCAGTACTTC
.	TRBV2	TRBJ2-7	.	CASSVPGNRYEQYF	TGTGCCAGCAGTGTTCCAGGGAATCGCTACGAGCAGTACTTC
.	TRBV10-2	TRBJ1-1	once	CASSDRSVTEAFF	TGCGCCAGCAGTGATCGGTCGGTAACTGAAGCTTTCTTT
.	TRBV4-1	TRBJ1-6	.	CASSQERRAYPTFYNSPLHF	TGCGCCAGCAGCCAAGAACGGCGGGCATACCCCACCTTCTATAATTCACCCCTCCACTTT
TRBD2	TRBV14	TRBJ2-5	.	CASSHHWTSGGYETQYF	TGTGCCAGCAGCCACCATTGGACTAGCGGGGGTTATGAGACCCAGTACTTC
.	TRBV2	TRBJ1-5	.	CASSEGLTLNQPQHF	TGTGCCAGCAGTGAAGGACTCACTCTCAATCAGCCCCAGCATTTT
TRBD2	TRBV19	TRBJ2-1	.	CASPRVAGTSGGVSYNEQFF	TGTGCCAGTCCGAGGGTTGCCGGGACTAGCGGGGGGGTATCCTACAATGAGCAGTTCTTC